This T cell receptor beta chain was documented in a study of T cell repertoires in cytomegalovirus infection. TCRdb re-called the reads with MiXCR, one entry per CDR3 protein. Of about 340,000 distinct CDR3 sequences listed, 29% were seen once; the top ten hold roughly 20%. A few counts support this clonotype. The target antigen is unknown. Germline V CDR1 and CDR2: MNHNY, SVGAGI (reference sequence). This CDR3 spans 14 amino acids. Germline trimming cut 4 bases from V and 14 bases from J; bases unmatched to any gene: 12. Source: cultured PBMCs, taken from culture after CMV antigen stimulation. This sequence joins TRBV6-6 and TRBJ2-1; 9 nucleotides match TRBD2. The sequence derives from a human donor in good health (CMV status not recorded). Some clones in this sample may be carry-over from other donors' samples. Here the CDR3 DNA reads TGTGCCAGCAGTTCGGGACTAGCCGAGGGAGGAAAGTTCTTC. The encoded protein is CASSSGLAEGGKFF.